In its sample, the clone carrying this T cell receptor beta chain was seen a few times. Its antigen remains unidentified. This entry comes from a study of vaccination effects on CD4 cells after COVID-19. As for the study in general: Two-dose vaccination with either BNT162b2 or mRNA-1273 was given to the participants.

The CDR3 contains 15 residues. Germline CDR1 is SGHRS and CDR2 is YFSETQ. The V and J ends lost 2 bases and 10 bases respectively, with 19 bases between them. Antigen-specific CD4+ T cells were first expanded with viral peptide pools by the ViraFEST assay and only then sequenced. With about 9 days of culture completed, CD4+ T cells were isolated. It was between March and December 2020 that the person had a SARS-CoV-2 infection confirmed by PCR. Cultures received IL-2 medium that replaced half the medium on days 3 and 7. Data came from immunoSEQ multiplex PCR; TCRdb stores just in-frame clones and leaves some out. This table has about 45,000 clones, around 66% appearing once.

The chain combines TRBV5-1 with TRBJ2-1; D is possibly TRBD1 or TRBD2 (5 bases each). The sequence was collected from a human donor who had a prior SARS-CoV-2 infection. The starting material was CD4+ T cells from PBMCs cultured with a peptide pool, obtained before COVID-19 vaccination. CDR3 coding DNA: TGCGCCAGCAGCTTTCCGGGGCTGGGGCTAGGGGAGCAGTTCTTC. This encodes CASSFPGLGLGEQFF.